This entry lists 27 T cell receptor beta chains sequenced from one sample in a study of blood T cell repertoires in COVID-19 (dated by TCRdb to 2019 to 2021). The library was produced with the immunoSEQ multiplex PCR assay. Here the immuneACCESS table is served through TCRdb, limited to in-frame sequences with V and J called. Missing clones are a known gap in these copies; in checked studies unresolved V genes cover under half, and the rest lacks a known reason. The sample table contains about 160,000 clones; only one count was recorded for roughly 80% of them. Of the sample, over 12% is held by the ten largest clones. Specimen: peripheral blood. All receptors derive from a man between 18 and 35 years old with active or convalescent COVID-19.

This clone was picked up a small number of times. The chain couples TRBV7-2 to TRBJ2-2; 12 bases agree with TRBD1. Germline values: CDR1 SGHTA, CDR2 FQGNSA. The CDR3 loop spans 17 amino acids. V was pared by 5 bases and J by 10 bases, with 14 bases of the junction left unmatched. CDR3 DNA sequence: TGTGCCAGCAGCCGTTACCCCCCCGGGACAGGGGGCACGGAGCTGTTTTTT. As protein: CASSRYPPGTGGTELFF. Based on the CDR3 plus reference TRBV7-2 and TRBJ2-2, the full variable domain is GAGVSQSPSNKVTEKGKDVELRCDPISGHTALYWYRQSLGQGLEFLIYFQGNSAPDKSGLPSDRFSAERTGGSVSTLTIQRTQQEDSAVYLCASSRYPPGTGGTELFFGEGSRLTVL.

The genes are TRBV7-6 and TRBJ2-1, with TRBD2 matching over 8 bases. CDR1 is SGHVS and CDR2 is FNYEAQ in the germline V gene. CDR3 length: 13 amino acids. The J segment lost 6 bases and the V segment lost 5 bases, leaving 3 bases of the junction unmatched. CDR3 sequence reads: CASSPGLVNEQFF. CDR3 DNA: TGTGCCAGCAGCCCGGGACTAGTCAATGAGCAGTTCTTC. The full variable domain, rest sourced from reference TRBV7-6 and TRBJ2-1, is GAGVSQSPRYKVTKRGQDVALRCDPISGHVSLYWYRQALGQGPEFLTYFNYEAQQDKSGLPNDRFSAERPEGSISTLTIQRTEQRDSAMYRCASSPGLVNEQFFGPGTRLTVL.

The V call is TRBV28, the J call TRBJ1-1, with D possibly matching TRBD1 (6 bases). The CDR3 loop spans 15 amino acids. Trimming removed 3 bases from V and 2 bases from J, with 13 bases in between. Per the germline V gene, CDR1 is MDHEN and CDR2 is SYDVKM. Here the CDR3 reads CASSLEGGANTEAFF. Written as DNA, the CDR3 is TGTGCCAGCAGTTTGGAGGGGGGGGCAAACACTGAAGCTTTCTTT.

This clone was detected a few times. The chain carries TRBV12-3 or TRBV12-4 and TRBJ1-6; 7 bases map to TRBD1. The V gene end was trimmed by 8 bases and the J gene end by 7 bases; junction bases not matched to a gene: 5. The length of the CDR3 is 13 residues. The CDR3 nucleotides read TGTGCCAGCCGGGACAGCTCCAATTCACCCCTCCACTTT. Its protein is CASRDSSNSPLHF.

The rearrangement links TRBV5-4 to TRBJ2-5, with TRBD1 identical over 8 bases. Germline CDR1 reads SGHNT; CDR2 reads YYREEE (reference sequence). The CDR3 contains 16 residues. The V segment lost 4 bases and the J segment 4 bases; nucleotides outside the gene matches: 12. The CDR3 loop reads CASSLVGRQGRETQYF. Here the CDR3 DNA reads TGTGCCAGCAGCCTCGTGGGGAGACAGGGGAGAGAGACCCAGTACTTC.

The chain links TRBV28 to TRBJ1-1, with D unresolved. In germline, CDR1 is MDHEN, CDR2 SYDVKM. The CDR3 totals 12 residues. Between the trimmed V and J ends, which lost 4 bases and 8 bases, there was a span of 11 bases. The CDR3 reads CASSSRRWEAFF. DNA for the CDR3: TGTGCCAGCAGTTCCCGGAGGTGGGAAGCTTTCTTT.

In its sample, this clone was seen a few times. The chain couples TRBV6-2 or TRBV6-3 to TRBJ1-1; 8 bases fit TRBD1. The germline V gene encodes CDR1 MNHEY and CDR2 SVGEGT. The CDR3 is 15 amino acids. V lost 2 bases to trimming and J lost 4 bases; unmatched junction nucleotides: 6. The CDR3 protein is CASSYPTGVGTEAFF. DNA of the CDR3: TGTGCCAGCAGTTACCCGACAGGGGTGGGCACTGAAGCTTTCTTT.

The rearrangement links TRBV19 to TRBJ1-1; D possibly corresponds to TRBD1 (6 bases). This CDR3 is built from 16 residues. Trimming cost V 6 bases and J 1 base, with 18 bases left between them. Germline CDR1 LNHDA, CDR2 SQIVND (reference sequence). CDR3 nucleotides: TGTGCCAGTAGCGGAAGAACTGGACAGACGAACACTGAAGCTTTCTTT. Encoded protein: CASSGRTGQTNTEAFF.

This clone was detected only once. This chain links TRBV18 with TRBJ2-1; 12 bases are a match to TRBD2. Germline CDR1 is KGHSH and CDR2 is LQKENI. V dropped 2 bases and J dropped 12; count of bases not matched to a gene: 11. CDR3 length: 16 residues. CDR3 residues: CASSPRILAGGQTQFF. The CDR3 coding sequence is TGTGCCAGCTCACCAAGGATCCTAGCGGGGGGGCAGACGCAGTTCTTC.

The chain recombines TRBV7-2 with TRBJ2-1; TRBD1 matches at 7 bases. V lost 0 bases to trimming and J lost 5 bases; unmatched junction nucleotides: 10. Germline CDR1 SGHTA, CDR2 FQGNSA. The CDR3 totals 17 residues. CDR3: CASSLASWTGVDNEQFF. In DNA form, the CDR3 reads TGTGCCAGCAGCTTAGCCTCATGGACAGGCGTAGACAATGAGCAGTTCTTC. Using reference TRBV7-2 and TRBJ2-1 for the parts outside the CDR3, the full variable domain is GAGVSQSPSNKVTEKGKDVELRCDPISGHTALYWYRQSLGQGLEFLIYFQGNSAPDKSGLPSDRFSAERTGGSVSTLTIQRTQQEDSAVYLCASSLASWTGVDNEQFFGPGTRLTVL.

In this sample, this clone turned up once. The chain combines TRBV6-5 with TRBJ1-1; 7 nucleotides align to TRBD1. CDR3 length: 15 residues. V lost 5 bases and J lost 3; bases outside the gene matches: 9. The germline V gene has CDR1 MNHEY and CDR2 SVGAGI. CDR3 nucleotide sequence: TGTGCCAGCAGTCCAGACAGGGTGAAGGACACTGAAGCTTTCTTT. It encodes CASSPDRVKDTEAFF.

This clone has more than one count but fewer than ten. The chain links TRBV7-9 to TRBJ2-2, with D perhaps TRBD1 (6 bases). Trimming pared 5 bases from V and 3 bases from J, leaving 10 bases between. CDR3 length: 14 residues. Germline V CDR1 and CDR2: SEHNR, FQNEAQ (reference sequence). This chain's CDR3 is CASSTGFDTGELFF. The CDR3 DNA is TGTGCCAGCAGCACAGGGTTCGACACCGGGGAGCTGTTTTTT. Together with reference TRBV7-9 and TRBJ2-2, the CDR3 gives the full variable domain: DTGVSQNPRHKITKRGQNVTFRCDPISEHNRLYWYRQTLGQGPEFLTYFQNEAQLEKSRLLSDRFSAERPKGSFSTLEIQRTEQGDSAMYLCASSTGFDTGELFFGEGSRLTVL.

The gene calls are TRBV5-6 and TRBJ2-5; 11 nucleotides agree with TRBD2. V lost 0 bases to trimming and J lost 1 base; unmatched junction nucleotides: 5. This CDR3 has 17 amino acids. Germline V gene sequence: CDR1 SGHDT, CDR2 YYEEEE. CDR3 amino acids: CASSLVTSGGGQETQYF. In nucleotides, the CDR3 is TGTGCCAGCAGCTTGGTCACTAGCGGGGGAGGCCAAGAGACCCAGTACTTC.

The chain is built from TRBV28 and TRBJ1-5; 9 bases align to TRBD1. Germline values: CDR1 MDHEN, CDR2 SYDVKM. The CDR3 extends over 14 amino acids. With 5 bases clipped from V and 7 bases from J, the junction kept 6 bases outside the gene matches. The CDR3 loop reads CASSTGGDLQPQHF. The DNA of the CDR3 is TGTGCCAGCAGTACAGGGGGCGACCTACAGCCCCAGCATTTT.

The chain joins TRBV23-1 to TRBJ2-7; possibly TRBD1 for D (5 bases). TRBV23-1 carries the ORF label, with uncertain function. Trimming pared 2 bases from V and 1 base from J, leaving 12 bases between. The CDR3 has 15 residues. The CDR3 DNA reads TGCGCCAGCAGTCAACCCCGGACATCTTCCTACGAGCAGTACTTC. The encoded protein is CASSQPRTSSYEQYF.

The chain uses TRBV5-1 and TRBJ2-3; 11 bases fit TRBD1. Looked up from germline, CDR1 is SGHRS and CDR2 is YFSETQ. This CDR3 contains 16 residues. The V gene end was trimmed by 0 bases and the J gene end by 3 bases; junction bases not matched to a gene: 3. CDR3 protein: CASSLEGQGATDTQYF. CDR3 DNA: TGCGCCAGCAGCTTGGAAGGACAGGGGGCAACAGATACGCAGTATTTT.

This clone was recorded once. CDR3 DNA sequence: TGTGCCAGCAGCTCCCTAGGACAGGCTGGGGCCAACGTCCTGACTTTC. Translating gives CASSSLGQAGANVLTF. The rearrangement joins TRBV13 to TRBJ2-6, with 7 nucleotides matching TRBD1. With 4 bases clipped from V and 2 bases from J, the junction kept 5 bases outside the gene matches. The CDR3 loop spans 16 amino acids. CDR1 is PRHDT and CDR2 is FYEKMQ in the germline V gene (reference sequence). Complete variable domain (other parts from reference TRBV13 and TRBJ2-6): AAGVIQSPRHLIKEKRETATLKCYPIPRHDTVYWYQQGPGQDPQFLISFYEKMQSDKGSIPDRFSAQQFSDYHSELNMSSLELGDSALYFCASSSLGQAGANVLTFGAGSRLTVL.

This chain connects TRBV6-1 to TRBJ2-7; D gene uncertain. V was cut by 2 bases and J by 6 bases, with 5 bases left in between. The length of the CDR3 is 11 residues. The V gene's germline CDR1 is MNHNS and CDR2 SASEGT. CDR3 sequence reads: CASSEWAEQYF. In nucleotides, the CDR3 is TGTGCCAGCAGTGAATGGGCCGAGCAGTACTTC.

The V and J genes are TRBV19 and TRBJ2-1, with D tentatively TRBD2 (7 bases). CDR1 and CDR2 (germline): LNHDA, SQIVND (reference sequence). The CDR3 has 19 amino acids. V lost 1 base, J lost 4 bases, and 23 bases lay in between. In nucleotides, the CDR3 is TGTGCCAGTAGTATAGCCCCCGGGGCGGGGGCTTTACCATACAATGAGCAGTTCTTC. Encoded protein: CASSIAPGAGALPYNEQFF. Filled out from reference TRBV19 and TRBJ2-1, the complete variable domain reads DGGITQSPKYLFRKEGQNVTLSCEQNLNHDAMYWYRQDPGQGLRLIYYSQIVNDFQKGDIAEGYSVSREKKESFPLTVTSAQKNPTAFYLCASSIAPGAGALPYNEQFFGPGTRLTVL.

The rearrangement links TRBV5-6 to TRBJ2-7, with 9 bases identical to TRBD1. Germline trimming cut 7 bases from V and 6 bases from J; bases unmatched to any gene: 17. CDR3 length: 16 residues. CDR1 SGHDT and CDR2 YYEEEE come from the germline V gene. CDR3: CASGLFGTGSEGEQYF. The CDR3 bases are TGTGCCAGCGGTTTGTTTGGGACAGGGTCGGAGGGCGAGCAGTACTTC.

The CDR3 region has the DNA TGTGCCAGTAGCTCCAGGGGGCAAGTTGTCTACGAGCAGTACTTC. This codes for CASSSRGQVVYEQYF. This chain uses TRBV19 with TRBJ2-7, with 8 bases fitting TRBD1. The ends lost 6 bases at V and 3 bases at J; junction bases unmatched: 10. Germline V lookup: CDR1 LNHDA, CDR2 SQIVND (reference sequence). The CDR3 loop spans 15 amino acids.

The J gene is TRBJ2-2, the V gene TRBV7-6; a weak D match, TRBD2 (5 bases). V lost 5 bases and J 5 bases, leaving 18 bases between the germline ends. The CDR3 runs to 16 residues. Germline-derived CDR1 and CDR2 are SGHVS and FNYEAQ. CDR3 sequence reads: CASSELVFSLTGELFF. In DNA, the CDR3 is TGTGCCAGCAGCGAACTAGTGTTCTCTCTGACCGGGGAGCTGTTTTTT.

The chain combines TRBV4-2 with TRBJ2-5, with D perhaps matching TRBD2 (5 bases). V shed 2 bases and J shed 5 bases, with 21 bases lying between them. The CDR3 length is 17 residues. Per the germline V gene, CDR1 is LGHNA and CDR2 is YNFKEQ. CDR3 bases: TGTGCCAGCAGCCAACCGAAAGTGAGGGTTGGGCCGGAGACCCAGTACTTC. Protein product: CASSQPKVRVGPETQYF.

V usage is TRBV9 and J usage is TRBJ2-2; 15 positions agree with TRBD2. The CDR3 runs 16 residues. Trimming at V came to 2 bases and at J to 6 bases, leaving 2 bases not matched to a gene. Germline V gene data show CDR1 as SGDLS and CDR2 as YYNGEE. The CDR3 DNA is TGTGCCAGCAGCGTGGGACTAGCGGGAGGACCCGGGGAGCTGTTTTTT. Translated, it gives CASSVGLAGGPGELFF.

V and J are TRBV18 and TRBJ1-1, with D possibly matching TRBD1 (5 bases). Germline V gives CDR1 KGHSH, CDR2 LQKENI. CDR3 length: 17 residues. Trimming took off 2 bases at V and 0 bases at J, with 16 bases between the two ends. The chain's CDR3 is CASSPSRGSNMNTEAFF. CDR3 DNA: TGTGCCAGCTCACCATCACGGGGGTCAAACATGAACACTGAAGCTTTCTTT.

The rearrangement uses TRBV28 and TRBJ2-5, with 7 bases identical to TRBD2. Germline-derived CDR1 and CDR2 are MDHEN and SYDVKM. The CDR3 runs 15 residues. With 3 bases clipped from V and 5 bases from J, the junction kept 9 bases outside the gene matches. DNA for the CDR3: TGTGCCAGCAGTTTGAGCGGGAATTCTCGGGAGACCCAGTACTTC. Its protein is CASSLSGNSRETQYF.

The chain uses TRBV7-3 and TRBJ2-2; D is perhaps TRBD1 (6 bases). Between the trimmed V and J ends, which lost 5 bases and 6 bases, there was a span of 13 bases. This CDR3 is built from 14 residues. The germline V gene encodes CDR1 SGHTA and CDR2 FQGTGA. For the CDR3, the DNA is TGTGCCAGCAGCACAAGGGGGTTTCCCGGGGAGCTGTTTTTT. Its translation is CASSTRGFPGELFF. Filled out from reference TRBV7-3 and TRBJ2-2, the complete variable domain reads GAGVSQTPSNKVTEKGKYVELRCDPISGHTALYWYRQSLGQGPEFLIYFQGTGAADDSGLPNDRFFAVRPEGSVSTLKIQRTERGDSAVYLCASSTRGFPGELFFGEGSRLTVL.